This is a list of T cell receptor beta chains from one sample in a study of cytomegalovirus exposure and HLA in healthy donors. The table came from immunoSEQ multiplex PCR; TCRdb's copy has only in-frame clones and leaves some out. Among around 150,000 clones listed, approximately 85% were seen once. Specimen: PBMCs. Source of these receptors: a man aged 45-60 years in good health and CMV-seropositive. Both conserved end residues are part of each CDR3. D genes are given only for firm matches. Only some rows state a clone size, as once, few, many or a class for expanded clones.

V gene: TRBV11-3
J gene: TRBJ2-1
D gene: TRBD2
CDR3 length: 16
clone size: .
CDR3 protein: CASSQEGLAVYNEQFF
CDR3 DNA: TGTGCCAGCAGCCAAGAGGGGCTAGCGGTCTACAATGAGCAGTTCTTC

V gene: TRBV28
J gene: TRBJ2-5
D gene: .
CDR3 length: 12
clone size: .
CDR3 protein: CASSFGMETQYF
CDR3 DNA: TGTGCCAGCAGTTTCGGGATGGAGACCCAGTACTTC

V gene: TRBV29-1
J gene: TRBJ1-2
D gene: TRBD1
CDR3 length: 14
clone size: .
CDR3 protein: CSVGIDRDNYGYTF
CDR3 DNA: TGCAGCGTTGGGATAGACAGGGATAACTATGGCTACACCTTC

V gene: TRBV27
J gene: TRBJ2-2
D gene: .
CDR3 length: 14
clone size: .
CDR3 protein: CASSPPTRTGELFF
CDR3 DNA: TGTGCCAGCAGTCCTCCAACTAGGACCGGGGAGCTGTTTTTT

V gene: TRBV4-2
J gene: TRBJ2-1
D gene: TRBD1
CDR3 length: 15
clone size: .
CDR3 protein: CASSVRDRGQREQFF
CDR3 DNA: TGTGCCAGCAGCGTCCGGGACAGGGGACAGCGGGAGCAGTTCTTC

V gene: TRBV7-3
J gene: TRBJ2-6
D gene: .
CDR3 length: 15
clone size: once
CDR3 protein: CASSRDRDGANVLTF
CDR3 DNA: TGTGCCAGCAGCCGCGACAGAGATGGGGCCAACGTCCTGACTTTC

V gene: TRBV6-1
J gene: TRBJ1-2
D gene: TRBD1
CDR3 length: 15
clone size: once
CDR3 protein: CASTFETGWASGYTF
CDR3 DNA: TGTGCCAGCACCTTCGAGACAGGGTGGGCAAGTGGCTACACCTTC

V gene: TRBV10-3
J gene: TRBJ2-1
D gene: TRBD2
CDR3 length: 13
clone size: once
CDR3 protein: CAISASGHNEQFF
CDR3 DNA: TGTGCCATCAGTGCTAGCGGACACAATGAGCAGTTCTTC

V gene: TRBV30
J gene: TRBJ1-6
D gene: TRBD1
CDR3 length: 15
clone size: .
CDR3 protein: CAWSPGTGVRSPLHF
CDR3 DNA: TGTGCCTGGAGCCCCGGGACAGGGGTTCGGTCACCCCTCCACTTT

V gene: TRBV4-1
J gene: TRBJ2-7
D gene: TRBD2
CDR3 length: 17
clone size: .
CDR3 protein: CASSQALKAGGLDEQYF
CDR3 DNA: TGCGCCAGCAGCCAAGCCCTGAAAGCGGGAGGGTTAGACGAGCAGTACTTC

V gene: TRBV28
J gene: TRBJ2-1
D gene: TRBD2
CDR3 length: 17
clone size: .
CDR3 protein: CASSLGLAARFYNEQFF
CDR3 DNA: TGTGCCAGCAGTCTGGGACTAGCGGCTCGCTTTTACAATGAGCAGTTCTTC

V gene: TRBV7-9
J gene: TRBJ1-2
D gene: .
CDR3 length: 14
clone size: .
CDR3 protein: CASSLAGSLYGYTF
CDR3 DNA: TGTGCCAGCAGCTTAGCGGGTAGCCTCTATGGCTACACCTTC

V gene: TRBV5-4
J gene: TRBJ2-2
D gene: TRBD2
CDR3 length: 15
clone size: .
CDR3 protein: CASSLAGGGTGELFF
CDR3 DNA: TGTGCCAGCAGCTTAGCGGGAGGGGGCACCGGGGAGCTGTTTTTT

V gene: TRBV6-1
J gene: TRBJ2-1
D gene: TRBD1
CDR3 length: 15
clone size: .
CDR3 protein: CASSEAPGTDRGTVF
CDR3 DNA: TGTGCCAGCAGTGAAGCACCCGGCACAGACAGGGGAACCGTCTTC

V gene: TRBV5-1
J gene: TRBJ1-1
D gene: .
CDR3 length: 15
clone size: .
CDR3 protein: CAREVRDTLNTEAFF
CDR3 DNA: TGCGCCAGGGAAGTCCGGGACACACTGAACACTGAAGCTTTCTTT

V gene: TRBV19
J gene: TRBJ2-7
D gene: .
CDR3 length: 13
clone size: .
CDR3 protein: CASSESGFYEQYF
CDR3 DNA: TGTGCCAGTAGTGAATCAGGGTTCTACGAGCAGTACTTC

V gene: TRBV5-4
J gene: TRBJ2-1
D gene: TRBD2
CDR3 length: 17
clone size: .
CDR3 protein: CASSWGTSGFSYNEQFF
CDR3 DNA: TGTGCCAGCAGCTGGGGAACTAGCGGGTTCTCCTACAATGAGCAGTTCTTC

V gene: TRBV27
J gene: TRBJ2-6
D gene: .
CDR3 length: 20
clone size: .
CDR3 protein: CASSLQLKVPEDSGANVLTF
CDR3 DNA: TGTGCCAGCAGTTTACAACTAAAGGTCCCAGAGGACTCTGGGGCCAACGTCCTGACTTTC

V gene: TRBV15
J gene: TRBJ2-7
D gene: .
CDR3 length: 15
clone size: .
CDR3 protein: CATSRGTWGLDEQYF
CDR3 DNA: TGTGCCACCAGCAGAGGGACATGGGGTCTCGACGAGCAGTACTTC

V gene: TRBV28
J gene: TRBJ1-4
D gene: TRBD1
CDR3 length: 16
clone size: .
CDR3 protein: CASSLPGQGYNEKLFF
CDR3 DNA: TGTGCCAGCAGTTTACCGGGACAGGGGTATAATGAAAAACTGTTTTTT

V gene: TRBV4-1
J gene: TRBJ2-7
D gene: .
CDR3 length: 12
clone size: few
CDR3 protein: CASSQETGEQYF
CDR3 DNA: TGCGCCAGCAGCCAGGAGACAGGAGAGCAGTACTTC

V gene: TRBV7-3
J gene: TRBJ2-5
D gene: TRBD2
CDR3 length: 14
clone size: .
CDR3 protein: CASSRGLAQETQYF
CDR3 DNA: TGTGCCAGCAGCCGCGGACTAGCCCAAGAGACCCAGTACTTC

V gene: TRBV28
J gene: TRBJ2-2
D gene: TRBD2
CDR3 length: 17
clone size: .
CDR3 protein: CASSPTTSGRDTGELFF
CDR3 DNA: TGTGCCAGCAGTCCAACAACTAGCGGGAGAGACACCGGGGAGCTGTTTTTT

V gene: TRBV30
J gene: TRBJ1-2
D gene: TRBD1
CDR3 length: 13
clone size: .
CDR3 protein: CAWSGQGAAGYTF
CDR3 DNA: TGTGCCTGGAGTGGGCAGGGGGCCGCTGGCTACACCTTC

V gene: TRBV28
J gene: TRBJ1-4
D gene: .
CDR3 length: 13
clone size: .
CDR3 protein: CASSFGQHEKLFF
CDR3 DNA: TGTGCCAGCAGTTTTGGGCAGCATGAAAAACTGTTTTTT

V gene: TRBV5-1
J gene: TRBJ2-2
D gene: .
CDR3 length: 15
clone size: .
CDR3 protein: CASRIPGLNTGELFF
CDR3 DNA: TGCGCCAGCAGAATCCCAGGGCTTAACACCGGGGAGCTGTTTTTT

V gene: TRBV9
J gene: TRBJ1-6
D gene: .
CDR3 length: 13
clone size: .
CDR3 protein: CASSPSPDSPLHF
CDR3 DNA: TGTGCCAGCAGCCCAAGCCCCGATTCACCCCTCCACTTT

V gene: TRBV27
J gene: TRBJ2-2
D gene: TRBD2
CDR3 length: 15
clone size: few
CDR3 protein: CASRISGTYTGELFF
CDR3 DNA: TGTGCCAGCAGGATTAGCGGGACCTACACCGGGGAGCTGTTTTTT

V gene: TRBV10-3
J gene: TRBJ1-5
D gene: TRBD1
CDR3 length: 14
clone size: once
CDR3 protein: CAISEQGADQPQHF
CDR3 DNA: TGTGCCATCAGTGAGCAGGGGGCCGATCAGCCCCAGCATTTT

V gene: TRBV7-9
J gene: TRBJ2-4
D gene: TRBD1
CDR3 length: 15
clone size: .
CDR3 protein: CASSLRTGGENIQYF
CDR3 DNA: TGTGCCAGCAGCCTCCGGACAGGGGGGGAAAACATTCAGTACTTC

V gene: TRBV5-1
J gene: TRBJ2-5
D gene: TRBD2
CDR3 length: 18
clone size: .
CDR3 protein: CASSLFLPQRGNQETQYF
CDR3 DNA: TGCGCCAGCAGCTTGTTTCTCCCTCAGCGGGGAAACCAAGAGACCCAGTACTTC

V gene: TRBV28
J gene: TRBJ1-2
D gene: TRBD1
CDR3 length: 15
clone size: .
CDR3 protein: CASSPGTAEYYGYTF
CDR3 DNA: TGTGCCAGCAGTCCCGGGACAGCTGAGTACTATGGCTACACCTTC

V gene: TRBV6-4
J gene: TRBJ2-1
D gene: TRBD1
CDR3 length: 14
clone size: .
CDR3 protein: CASSREQGANEQFF
CDR3 DNA: TGTGCCAGCAGTAGGGAACAGGGGGCAAATGAGCAGTTCTTC

V gene: TRBV28
J gene: TRBJ1-3
D gene: TRBD1
CDR3 length: 16
clone size: .
CDR3 protein: CASSPPGQGAGNTIYF
CDR3 DNA: TGTGCCAGCAGTCCCCCCGGACAGGGGGCTGGAAACACCATATATTTT

V gene: TRBV4-1
J gene: TRBJ1-6
D gene: TRBD1
CDR3 length: 18
clone size: once
CDR3 protein: CASSQGAGGPEWDSPLHF
CDR3 DNA: TGCGCCAGCAGCCAAGGGGCAGGGGGCCCGGAATGGGATTCACCCCTCCACTTT

V gene: TRBV5-1
J gene: TRBJ2-7
D gene: .
CDR3 length: 16
clone size: .
CDR3 protein: CASSLAIVSTSGEQYF
CDR3 DNA: TGCGCCAGCAGCTTGGCCATCGTTTCTACCTCGGGCGAGCAGTACTTC

V gene: TRBV6-1
J gene: TRBJ2-1
D gene: .
CDR3 length: 10
clone size: .
CDR3 protein: CASSYNEQFF
CDR3 DNA: TGTGCCAGCTCGTACAATGAGCAGTTCTTC

V gene: TRBV7-8
J gene: TRBJ1-2
D gene: TRBD1
CDR3 length: 13
clone size: .
CDR3 protein: CASSPTGHYGYTF
CDR3 DNA: TGTGCCAGCAGCCCGACAGGGCACTATGGCTACACCTTC

V gene: TRBV29-1
J gene: TRBJ2-7
D gene: .
CDR3 length: 13
clone size: .
CDR3 protein: CSVEQHRGYEQYF
CDR3 DNA: TGCAGCGTTGAACAGCACCGGGGCTACGAGCAGTACTTC

V gene: TRBV28
J gene: TRBJ2-7
D gene: TRBD1
CDR3 length: 16
clone size: once
CDR3 protein: CASSQTPGQNSYEQYF
CDR3 DNA: TGTGCCAGCAGCCAAACTCCGGGACAGAACTCCTACGAGCAGTACTTC

V gene: TRBV11-3
J gene: TRBJ2-7
D gene: .
CDR3 length: 14
clone size: few
CDR3 protein: CASSLTGNSYEQYF
CDR3 DNA: TGTGCCAGCAGCCTCACAGGTAACTCCTACGAGCAGTACTTC

V gene: TRBV18
J gene: TRBJ2-2
D gene: TRBD2
CDR3 length: 16
clone size: .
CDR3 protein: CASSARLAGNTGELFF
CDR3 DNA: TGTGCCAGCTCCGCCAGACTAGCGGGAAACACCGGGGAGCTGTTTTTT

V gene: TRBV7-9
J gene: TRBJ2-5
D gene: TRBD2
CDR3 length: 16
clone size: few
CDR3 protein: CSSSPKGRVNTETQYF
CDR3 DNA: TGTTCCAGCAGCCCCAAAGGGAGGGTCAACACAGAGACCCAGTACTTC

V gene: TRBV18
J gene: TRBJ2-6
D gene: .
CDR3 length: 15
clone size: .
CDR3 protein: CASSVLVSGANVLTF
CDR3 DNA: TGTGCCAGCTCAGTTCTAGTCTCCGGGGCCAACGTCCTGACTTTC

V gene: TRBV29-1
J gene: TRBJ2-7
D gene: TRBD2
CDR3 length: 14
clone size: few
CDR3 protein: CSVWPQRDSYEQYF
CDR3 DNA: TGCAGCGTTTGGCCTCAGCGGGATTCCTACGAGCAGTACTTC

V gene: TRBV6-1
J gene: TRBJ2-7
D gene: .
CDR3 length: 16
clone size: few
CDR3 protein: CASSEVLGGGSYEQYF
CDR3 DNA: TGTGCCAGCAGTGAAGTGTTGGGAGGTGGGTCCTACGAGCAGTACTTC

V gene: TRBV7-9
J gene: TRBJ2-6
D gene: TRBD1
CDR3 length: 17
clone size: .
CDR3 protein: CASTTGQGASGANVLTF
CDR3 DNA: TGTGCCAGCACCACGGGACAGGGGGCTTCTGGGGCCAACGTCCTGACTTTC

V gene: TRBV2
J gene: TRBJ2-2
D gene: TRBD1
CDR3 length: 15
clone size: .
CDR3 protein: CAKKPGQGTAGELFF
CDR3 DNA: TGTGCCAAGAAACCGGGACAGGGTACCGCCGGGGAGCTGTTTTTT

V gene: TRBV28
J gene: TRBJ2-7
D gene: TRBD2
CDR3 length: 14
clone size: few
CDR3 protein: CASILAGNSYEQYF
CDR3 DNA: TGTGCCAGCATCCTAGCGGGAAACTCCTACGAGCAGTACTTC

V gene: TRBV27
J gene: TRBJ2-1
D gene: TRBD1
CDR3 length: 15
clone size: .
CDR3 protein: CASSLLGQGSREQFF
CDR3 DNA: TGTGCCAGCAGTTTACTAGGACAGGGGTCGCGTGAGCAGTTCTTC

V gene: TRBV6-1
J gene: TRBJ1-2
D gene: .
CDR3 length: 14
clone size: .
CDR3 protein: CASSEALTLYGYTF
CDR3 DNA: TGTGCCAGCAGTGAAGCGCTAACGCTCTATGGCTACACCTTC

V gene: TRBV28
J gene: TRBJ2-2
D gene: .
CDR3 length: 15
clone size: .
CDR3 protein: CASSPAIENTGELFF
CDR3 DNA: TGTGCCAGCAGTCCCGCTATAGAGAACACCGGGGAGCTGTTTTTT

V gene: TRBV6-1
J gene: TRBJ2-7
D gene: .
CDR3 length: 14
clone size: once
CDR3 protein: CASRGTGSGYEQYF
CDR3 DNA: TGTGCCAGCAGGGGTACAGGGTCGGGGTACGAGCAGTACTTC

V gene: TRBV5-5
J gene: TRBJ2-3
D gene: TRBD2
CDR3 length: 16
clone size: .
CDR3 protein: CASSLRSSGPTDTQYF
CDR3 DNA: TGTGCCAGCAGCTTAAGGTCTAGCGGACCCACAGATACGCAGTATTTT